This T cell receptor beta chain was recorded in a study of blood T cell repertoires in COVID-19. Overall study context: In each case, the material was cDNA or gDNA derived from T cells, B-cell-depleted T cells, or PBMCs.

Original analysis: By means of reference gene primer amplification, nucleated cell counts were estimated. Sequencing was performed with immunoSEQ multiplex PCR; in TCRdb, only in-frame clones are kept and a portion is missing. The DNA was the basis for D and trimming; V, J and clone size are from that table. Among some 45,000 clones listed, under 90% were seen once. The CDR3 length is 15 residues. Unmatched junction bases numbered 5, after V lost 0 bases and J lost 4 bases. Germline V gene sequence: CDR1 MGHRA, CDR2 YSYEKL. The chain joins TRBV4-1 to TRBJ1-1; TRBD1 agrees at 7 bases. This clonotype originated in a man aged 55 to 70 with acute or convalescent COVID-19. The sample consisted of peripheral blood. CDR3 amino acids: CASSQDGGQATEAFF. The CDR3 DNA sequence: TGCGCCAGCAGCCAAGATGGCGGACAGGCCACTGAAGCTTTCTTT.